This T cell receptor beta chain was retrieved from a study of blood T cells in healthy people across ages (dated by TCRdb to about 2015). About the full investigation: In model experiments, roughly one uniquely barcoded TCR beta cDNA molecule per two T cells was captured by template switching. Donors were grouped into four age groups: young (average approximately 15 years), middle-aged (39), aged (around 62) and long-lived (approximately 75). Donors of different ages were randomly distributed across sequencing lanes to avoid experimental bias. Age-related changes in TCR beta repertoire diversity were measured in the study by deep sequencing normalized with unique cDNA molecular identifiers. Two additional independent replicas of 1 million unique cDNA reads from the same blood draw were analyzed for two donors (one aged 18 to 30 and one aged 80 or older). The paper's findings and limits, for the study overall: Conclusive comparison of naive and antigen-experienced compartments was prevented by the profiling of bulk unsorted PBMCs. Donor CMV infection status was unknown, potentially confounding age-related changes in expanded clonotypes. The long-lived group showed more naive CD4+ T cells, fewer expanded clones and increased TCR diversity than the aged group, suggesting age selection. A strong correlation was found between observed TCR beta diversity and the percentage of naive T cells measured by flow cytometry. Total diversity estimates from one million sequenced T cells were considered lower bounds and underestimates. As age increased, observed TCR beta diversity per million T cells dropped in a roughly linear way, and a significant reduction was already evident by age 40.

Libraries were made using 5' RACE. The run used an Illumina HiSeq 2500. A second PCR of roughly 7 to 12 cycles was run with a J-beta primer mix and a sample-barcoded 5' primer. Each TCR beta cDNA molecule received a unique molecular identifier from a template-switch 5' adaptor carrying 12 random nucleotides. Each sample yielded at least 2.5 million CDR3-containing paired-end reads. First-strand cDNA was synthesized from all RNA with the Mint cDNA synthesis kit, primed by a TRBC-specific oligonucleotide. All cDNA was treated with uracil-DNA glycosylase and then went through a first 18-cycle PCR with the universal primers M1SS and BC2_uni_R. Turning to the authors' computational methods: For normalization, 1 million high-quality reads, each with a distinct molecular identifier, were randomly selected from each sample. Instead of being binned into consensus sequences, reads with shared molecular identifiers were discarded. CDR3 identification, clonotype clustering and error correction used MiTCR with a Q25 quality threshold and the strictest error-elimination algorithm. A nonparametric unseen species model with Euler transformation was used to estimate a lower bound on total TCR beta diversity. TCRdb reworked the public reads: Q25 trimming with fastp, MiXCR clone assembly, productive beta chains retained. Entries are consolidated by CDR3 protein sequence, retaining the most common genes and DNA. The V and J calls were not made by the authors but by TCRdb's processing. This sample holds some 1.4 million distinct CDR3 sequences; 42% were observed only once. The leading ten clones occupy roughly 7.7% of the sample.

Cut back by 6 bases and 7 bases, the V and J ends lie 17 bases apart. The germline V gene supplies CDR1 SGHRS and CDR2 YFSETQ. Reading from cysteine to phenylalanine, the CDR3 counts 15 amino acids. Kept here is only the CDR3 DNA, which spans 45 bases and is read in frame from base 1. The approximately 41 donors, aged roughly 6 to 95 years, were systemically healthy Caucasian individuals from Russia. About 10 milliliters of peripheral blood were drawn from each donor into EDTA-treated Vacutainer tubes. Ficoll-Paque density-gradient centrifugation was used to isolate PBMCs, with at least 6.5 million per sample. Total RNA, at least 6 micrograms per sample, was extracted from PBMCs with Trizol reagent. For every donor, flow cytometry on a PBMC aliquot measured the percentage of naive CD45RAhigh/CD27high T cells. As regards this clonotype: The target of this receptor is not known. No much larger clonotype is one base removed from it; base qualities were not supplied.

Sequencing was carried out using blood. The sequence came from a woman between 18 and 29 years old in good health. Recombination linked TRBV5-1 to TRBJ1-6, with an unclear D gene assignment. The DNA sequence is given as TGCGCCAGCAACCCAGGCCTCGCGGACAATTCACCCCTCCACTTT. The encoded protein is CASNPGLADNSPLHF.